This T cell receptor (beta chain) is drawn from a study of T-cell memory formation after mild COVID-19. General study points: Contracting clones from day 15 to 85 had balanced CD4/CD8; later expanders favoured CD4+.

Per germline, CDR1 LGHNA and CDR2 YNFKEQ. The V gene lost 1 base and the J gene lost 5 bases, with 18 bases spanning the gap. This CDR3 is 16 amino acids long. 5'RACE, which relied on constant-segment primers, yielded TCR alpha and TCR beta cDNA libraries carrying sample barcodes and UMIs. TCRdb re-called the 5' RACE reads through MiXCR, storing one row per CDR3 protein. The table lists fewer than 600,000 distinct CDR3 sequences, approximately 21% of them singletons. Points on this clonotype: Its antigen is as yet unknown.

The clonotype comes from an adult woman who had mild COVID-19 (a few samples of this study predate the infection). Cell type and time point are not known. The chain employs TRBV4-2 and TRBJ2-7, with D uncertain. The sequencing sample was made of PBMCs or a T cell subset sorted from them (not recorded which). The CDR3 reads CASSQVVIRGWDEQYF. As DNA, the CDR3 is TGTGCCAGCAGCCAAGTGGTCATTAGAGGATGGGACGAGCAGTACTTC.